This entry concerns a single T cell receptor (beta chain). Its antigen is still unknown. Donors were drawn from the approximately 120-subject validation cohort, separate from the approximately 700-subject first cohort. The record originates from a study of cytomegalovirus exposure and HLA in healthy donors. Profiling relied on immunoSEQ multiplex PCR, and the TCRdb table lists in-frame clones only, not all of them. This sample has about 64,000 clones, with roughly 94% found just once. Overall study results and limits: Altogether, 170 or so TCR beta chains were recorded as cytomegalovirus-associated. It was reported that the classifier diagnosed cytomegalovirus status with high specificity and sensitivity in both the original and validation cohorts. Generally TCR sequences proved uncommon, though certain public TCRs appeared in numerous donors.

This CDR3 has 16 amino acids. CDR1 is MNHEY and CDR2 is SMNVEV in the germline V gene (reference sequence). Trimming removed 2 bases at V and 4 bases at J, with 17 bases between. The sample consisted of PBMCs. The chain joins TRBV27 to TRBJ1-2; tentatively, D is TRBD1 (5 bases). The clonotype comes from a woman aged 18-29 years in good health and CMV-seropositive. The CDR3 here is CASSLGLGQGPYGYTF. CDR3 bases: TGTGCCAGCAGTTTAGGTCTTGGACAAGGCCCCTATGGCTACACCTTC.